The sample holds many counts of the clone carrying this TCR beta chain. The target antigen is unknown. These data come from a study of T cells in Graves' hyperthyroidism and ophthalmopathy. Background on the study: Pretreatment peripheral blood was obtained at initial diagnosis.

Exclusion of patients followed from uncontrolled infection, other autoimmune disease, pregnancy or lactation. Cells are PBMCs isolated from over 7.5 ml of fresh blood. The V and J ends lost 3 bases and 5 bases, in that order; junction bases with no gene match: 5. CDR1 and CDR2 from the germline V gene are MNHEY and SMNVEV (reference sequence). The length of the CDR3 is 15 residues. Template material for amplifying TCR beta CDR3 regions consisted of RNA transcripts. With the HTBI primer set, the TCR CDR3 went through a first round of RT-PCR. TCRdb used MiXCR to reprocess the multiplex PCR reads, holding one entry per CDR3 protein. This table has about 210,000 distinct CDR3 sequences, 15% to 20% appearing once. General study points: Clonotypes that were expanded in thyroid above 0.001 mostly appeared in blood too.

Sequenced sample: blood. This TCR derives from a man aged 50 or older with Graves' hyperthyroidism. The chain recombines TRBV27 with TRBJ2-3, with TRBD2 identical over 10 bases. The chain's CDR3 is CASSFIAGGGDTQYF. The DNA for the CDR3 is TGTGCCAGCAGTTTTATAGCGGGAGGAGGAGATACGCAGTATTTT.